This TCR beta chain was recovered during a study of blood T cells in healthy people across ages. Overall study context: About one barcoded beta molecule per two T cells came from capture by template switching.

A minimum of 6 micrograms of total RNA was extracted per sample. Study-wide results and caveats: The percentage of naive T cells correlated strongly with TCR beta diversity.

Details on this clonotype: The antigen is unknown.

With a J-beta primer mix and a sample-barcoded 5' primer, a second PCR ran 7 to 11 cycles. Individual samples furnished no less than 3 million CDR3-containing paired-end reads apiece. TCRdb passed the 5' RACE reads through MiXCR, listing each CDR3 protein once. The sample yields under 2 million distinct CDR3 sequences, approximately 32% seen once. The receptor was derived from a woman aged 30 to 39 in good health. Sequencing was carried out using blood.

The CDR3 protein is CASRVGSGANVLTF. For the CDR3, the DNA is TGTGCCAGCAGGGTTGGGTCTGGGGCCAACGTCCTGACTTTC. The chain employs TRBV5-5 and TRBJ2-6; D gene unclear. Germline loops: CDR1 SGHKS, CDR2 YYEKEE (reference sequence). This CDR3 contains 14 residues. The V end was cut by 5 bases, the J end by 1 base, with 7 bases between.